Sequencing of this TCR beta chain was carried out in a study of shared clonotypes between healthy human individuals (dated by TCRdb to 2018 to 2021). The study in broad terms: The cohort comprised two women and a few men aged 18 to 49 years. To increase sequencing depth and limit assay-specific biases, different laboratories used diverse techniques to prepare libraries and sequence TCR repertoires. Per donor, three plates each were used for CD4 naive and CD4 memory, two for CD8 naive, and one for CD8 memory. To estimate repertoire size and how much clonotype sharing occurs between individuals, the study deeply sequenced the blood TCR repertoires of about five healthy adults. Per donor, leukapheresis produced somewhere between about 0.9 and 9.5 billion PBMCs.

Notes on this clone: It has no known antigen specificity. No per-base quality is available; no much larger clone lies one base away.

The donors were healthy, HIV-negative adults with no recently reported acute infections or vaccinations. Only Caucasian adults living in Nashville, Tennessee, USA were represented among the donors. Magnetic negative selection was used to enrich CD4+ T cells, after which naive cells were positively selected on CD45RA and the negative fraction became the memory subset. After blood collection by leukapheresis, PBMCs were isolated using Ficoll-Histopaque density gradient centrifugation and then cryopreserved in the vapor phase of liquid nitrogen. Purity and quantity of every magnetically sorted T cell population were checked by analytical flow cytometry. Genomic DNA was isolated from every sorted fraction and measured by UV absorbance on a Nanodrop 2000c. What the work shows at the level of the full study, not this receptor alone: Pairwise subsampling led to the expectation that sequencing depth would affect the degree of clonotype sharing among donors. Compared with non-shared clonotypes, clonotypes shared by all four sorted-subset donors had higher generation probabilities. Incomplete sequencing was indicated by rarefaction of sorted-subset datasets, despite the large sequencing depth. Sampling was restricted to blood, and TCR repertoires in tissue are likely to differ from TCR repertoires in blood. About 5% of naive CD4, 3.5% of naive CD8, approximately 2% of memory CD4, and 0.4% of memory CD8 clonotypes were shared across a handful of donors. Because the study included a small number of donors, the genetic and exposure-history diversity represented was limited. Naive subsets generally had larger estimated clonotype richness than memory subsets did.

Using the deep immunoSEQ assay, TCR CDR3 regions were amplified from genomic DNA by multiplex PCR. Extracted genomic DNA from each cell subset was distributed evenly across all wells of several immunoSEQ 96-well plates, and each plate was treated as a replicate. For sorted subsets, each replicate PCR was loaded with 200 ng genomic DNA, equivalent to 30,000 or so T cell genomes. The purified libraries were quantified using a Qubit 3.0 fluorometer, sized with a Bioanalyzer 2100, and then quantified again using the KAPA Library Quantification kit. Each immunoSEQ 96-well plate was sequenced on its own single-read 150-cycle Illumina NextSeq 550 flow cell. The paper's processing steps were these. Because the immunoSEQ output held only junctional sequences and lacked quality scores, the filtering could not match the filtering applied to full-length reads. To assign V/J genes and CDR3, sequences were annotated against IMGT germline references using PyIR, a Python wrapper for IgBLAST v1.9. Reads were removed for weak V/J assignments (E-value above 1e-6), missing CDR3, stop codons, out-of-frame junctions, or ambiguous translated residues. V3J clonotypes were defined as sequences sharing the same inferred V gene, J gene, and CDR3 amino acid sequence. Percentage overlap between repertoires was computed as shared unique clonotypes divided by the size of the smaller repertoire. Richness of each repertoire was evaluated using RTK rarefaction, the Chao1 estimator, and Recon v2.1 estimates of unobserved clonotypes. Generation probabilities for all TCRbeta clonotypes obtained by the gDNA method from several donors were computed using OLGA. TCRdb provides this immuneACCESS table in a form limited to in-frame rearrangements. Some clones are lacking; in checked studies, under half of them reflect an unresolved V gene, and why the rest are absent is not known. The DNA was the basis for D and trimming; V, J and clone size are from that table. The sample table lists over 700,000 clones, approximately 77% of them with a count of one. The ten most abundant clones make up more than 1.5% of the sample.

CDR1 and CDR2, looked up from the germline V gene, are LGHNA and YNFKEQ. The CDR3 runs 15 residues from the cysteine to the phenylalanine. The read is trimmed to its CDR3 DNA, 45 bases read in frame from base 1. V is cut by 0 bases and J by 7 bases, and the space between the germline ends is 16 bases. The receptor comes from a woman aged 30 to 39 in good health. The specimen was memory CD4+ T cells sorted from blood. The sample's cell subset or site label, in plain terms: CD45RA-negative fraction. The V and J segments used are TRBV4-2 and TRBJ2-7; the D call is possibly TRBD1 or TRBD2, each sharing 6 bases. Read as DNA, the sequence is TGTGCCAGCAGCCAAGATAGGGGGGACCACCGGGAGCAGTACTTC. Translated, this is CASSQDRGDHREQYF.